This T cell receptor beta chain was obtained from a study of PD-1 blockade in mismatch repair-deficient tumors. Whole-study context: Enrolled about 2012-2016, patients had progressing, pretreated mismatch repair-deficient cancers of 12 types. Study results and caveats: Rapid post-treatment expansion, then contraction, generally preceding radiologic response, marked tumor-resident clones.

Produced via immunoSEQ multiplex PCR; TCRdb's table is partial and in-frame only. The sample consists of over 100,000 clones, 60% to 85% of them appearing once. Three pembrolizumab responders had their TCRs sequenced. The CDR3 runs to 13 residues. CDR1 MRHNA and CDR2 SNTAGT come from the germline V gene. V was pared by 6 bases and J by 6 bases, with 4 bases of the junction left unmatched. As regards this clone: Its antigen is not identified.

Sequenced material: peripheral blood, taken 60 weeks after starting pembrolizumab. The chain couples TRBV6-4 to TRBJ2-2; 7 positions agree with TRBD1. The clonotype originates from an adult with mismatch repair-deficient cancer. CDR3 nucleotide sequence: TGTGCCAGCAGGCCCGACAGGGCCGGGGAGCTGTTTTTT. It translates to CASRPDRAGELFF.